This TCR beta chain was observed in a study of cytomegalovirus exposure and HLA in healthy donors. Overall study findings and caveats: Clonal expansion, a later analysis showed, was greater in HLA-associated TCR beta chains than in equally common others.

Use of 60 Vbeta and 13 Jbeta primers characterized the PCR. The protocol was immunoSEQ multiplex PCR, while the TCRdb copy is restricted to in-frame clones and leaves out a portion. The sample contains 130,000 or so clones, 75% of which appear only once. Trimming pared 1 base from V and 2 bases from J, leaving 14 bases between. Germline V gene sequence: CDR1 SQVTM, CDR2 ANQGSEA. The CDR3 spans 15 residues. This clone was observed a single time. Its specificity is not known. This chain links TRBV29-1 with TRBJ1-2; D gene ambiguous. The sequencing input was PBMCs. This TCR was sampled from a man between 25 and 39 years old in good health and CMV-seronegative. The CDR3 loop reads CSVEGGREWNYGYTF. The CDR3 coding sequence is TGCAGCGTTGAAGGTGGGAGGGAATGGAACTATGGCTACACCTTC.